These 5 T cell receptor beta chains share one sample of origin, sequenced in a study of PD-1 blockade in mismatch repair-deficient tumors. Some clones are missing from TCRdb's copy, which holds only in-frame ones; the method was immunoSEQ multiplex PCR. The sample has about 49,000 clones; 77% are singletons. The source material was PBMCs, sampled before pembrolizumab treatment. These receptors all stem from an adult with mismatch repair-deficient cancer.

This sequence joins TRBV19 and TRBJ1-1; D not certain. Germline V CDR1 and CDR2: LNHDA, SQIVND (reference sequence). V lost 5 bases and J lost 7, with 14 bases in between. The CDR3 totals 13 residues. The CDR3 here is CASSLSDAFEAFF. Here the CDR3 DNA reads TGTGCCAGTAGTCTTTCGGACGCGTTTGAAGCTTTCTTT.

The chain uses TRBV5-1 and TRBJ2-7; the D gene is possibly TRBD2 (6 bases). CDR1 and CDR2 (germline): SGHRS, YFSETQ. The CDR3 contains 15 residues. Deletions cut 0 bases from V and 2 bases from J, with 12 bases between. The CDR3 loop is CASSLDGGATYEQYF. DNA for the CDR3: TGCGCCAGCAGCTTGGATGGAGGGGCAACCTACGAGCAGTACTTC.

This chain connects TRBV5-4 to TRBJ2-3; D is undetermined. The CDR3 consists of 14 residues. The germline CDR1 and CDR2 sequences are SGHNT and YYREEE (reference sequence). The V end was cut by 1 base, the J end by 4 bases, with 10 bases between. CDR3 nucleotide sequence: TGTGCCAGCAGCTTGATGGCTCTATCAGATACGCAGTATTTT. Translating gives CASSLMALSDTQYF.

The sample holds one count of this clone. V gene TRBV19 combines with J gene TRBJ2-5; no clear D gene. Deletions cut 1 base from V and 2 bases from J, with 5 bases between. This CDR3 region has 13 residues. Germline assignment: CDR1 LNHDA and CDR2 SQIVND (reference sequence). CDR3 DNA: TGTGCCAGTAGTATAGTCTCACAAGAGACCCAGTACTTC. It encodes CASSIVSQETQYF. Drawing the rest from reference TRBV19 and TRBJ2-5, the complete variable domain is DGGITQSPKYLFRKEGQNVTLSCEQNLNHDAMYWYRQDPGQGLRLIYYSQIVNDFQKGDIAEGYSVSREKKESFPLTVTSAQKNPTAFYLCASSIVSQETQYFGPGTRLLVL.

This chain's CDR3 is CASTPRVGEGLNEQFF. The CDR3 region has the DNA TGTGCCAGCACCCCGAGGGTGGGGGAGGGCCTTAATGAGCAGTTCTTC. The chain couples TRBV7-6 to TRBJ2-1; TRBD2 matches at 7 bases. V shed 7 bases and J 7 bases; nucleotides not matched to a gene: 16. CDR3 length equals 16 residues. CDR1 SGHVS and CDR2 FNYEAQ come from the germline V gene.